This passage covers 7 T cell receptor beta chains from one sample sequenced in a study of cytomegalovirus exposure and HLA in healthy donors. The PCR used 60 Vbeta and 13 Jbeta primers. Sequencing used immunoSEQ multiplex PCR; TCRdb keeps in-frame clones, though not all of them. The table has about 110,000 clones, over 65% seen once; the top ten hold about 4.2%. Specimen: PBMCs. Receptors were obtained from a woman aged 40 to 55 in good health and CMV-seropositive.

This clone showed up just a few times. The V call is TRBV18, the J call TRBJ2-7; 8 bases are shared with TRBD2. The CDR3 consists of 13 residues. V lost 6 bases to trimming and J lost 6 bases; unmatched junction nucleotides: 7. Germline CDR1 is KGHSH and CDR2 is LQKENI. CDR3 in amino acids: CASSSGGAGEQYF. The CDR3 coding sequence is TGTGCCAGCTCGTCGGGGGGGGCGGGCGAGCAGTACTTC.

This chain uses TRBV6-6 with TRBJ2-7; 10 bases fit TRBD2. The junction had 9 bases not matched to a gene; V was cut back by 7 bases and J by 0 bases. This CDR3 region has 16 residues. Looked up from germline, CDR1 is MNHNY and CDR2 is SVGAGI (reference sequence). Here the CDR3 reads CASTPGLALFSYEQYF. For the CDR3, the DNA is TGTGCCAGCACCCCGGGACTAGCGCTATTCTCCTACGAGCAGTACTTC.

The V call is TRBV5-1, the J call TRBJ1-1, with D possibly matching TRBD1 (6 bases). V lost 0 bases to trimming and J lost 2 bases, with 8 bases between them. From germline, CDR1 is SGHRS and CDR2 YFSETQ. The CDR3 extends over 14 amino acids. CDR3 sequence: CASSLDRANTEAFF. CDR3 sequence (DNA): TGCGCCAGCAGCTTGGACAGGGCCAACACTGAAGCTTTCTTT.

This clone was recorded a few times. This rearrangement joins TRBV27 to TRBJ1-1; a weak D match, TRBD1 (5 bases). The CDR3 is made up of 16 amino acids. Trimming took off 6 bases at V and 0 bases at J, with 17 bases between the two ends. Germline loops: CDR1 MNHEY, CDR2 SMNVEV (reference sequence). This CDR3 is CASSRDGRRMNTEAFF. CDR3 bases: TGTGCCAGCAGCCGGGACGGGAGGAGGATGAACACTGAAGCTTTCTTT.

This clone was seen only once. The rearrangement joins TRBV6-6 to TRBJ2-7, with 9 bases identical to TRBD1. The V and J ends lost 7 bases and 3 bases, in that order; junction bases with no gene match: 13. The germline CDR1 and CDR2 sequences are MNHNY and SVGAGI (reference sequence). The CDR3 has 16 residues. The CDR3 sequence: CASTRATGGRIYEQYF. CDR3 DNA sequence: TGTGCCAGCACCCGAGCGACAGGGGGAAGAATCTACGAGCAGTACTTC.

The chain links TRBV7-9 to TRBJ1-5; 10 bases map to TRBD1. The CDR3 runs 17 residues. V trimming: 1 base; J trimming: 1 base; junction bases outside the gene matches: 4. The germline CDR1 and CDR2 sequences are SEHNR and FQNEAQ (reference sequence). CDR3 DNA: TGTGCCAGCAGCTTAGAGACAGGGGGCAAGAGCAATCAGCCCCAGCATTTT. Amino acids: CASSLETGGKSNQPQHF.

The chain employs TRBV2 and TRBJ2-6; D possibly corresponds to TRBD1 (5 bases). The CDR3 runs 14 residues. Between the trimmed V and J ends, which lost 8 bases and 2 bases, there was a span of 10 bases. Per germline, CDR1 SNHLY and CDR2 FYNNEI. CDR3 in amino acids: CASRSGTGANVLTF. The CDR3 DNA is TGTGCCAGCCGCTCAGGGACTGGGGCCAACGTCCTGACTTTC.